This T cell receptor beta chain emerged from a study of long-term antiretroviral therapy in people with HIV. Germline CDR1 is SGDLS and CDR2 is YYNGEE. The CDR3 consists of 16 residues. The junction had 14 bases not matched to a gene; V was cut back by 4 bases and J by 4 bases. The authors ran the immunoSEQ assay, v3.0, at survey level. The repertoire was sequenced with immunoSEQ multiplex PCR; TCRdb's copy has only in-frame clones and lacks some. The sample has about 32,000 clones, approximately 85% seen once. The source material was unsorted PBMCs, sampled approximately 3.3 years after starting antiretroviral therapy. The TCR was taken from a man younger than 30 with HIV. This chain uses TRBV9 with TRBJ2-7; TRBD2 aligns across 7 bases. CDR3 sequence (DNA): TGTGCCAGCAGCCCGTTAGCGGGTAGAGCGCCTTACGAGCAGTACTTC. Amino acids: CASSPLAGRAPYEQYF.